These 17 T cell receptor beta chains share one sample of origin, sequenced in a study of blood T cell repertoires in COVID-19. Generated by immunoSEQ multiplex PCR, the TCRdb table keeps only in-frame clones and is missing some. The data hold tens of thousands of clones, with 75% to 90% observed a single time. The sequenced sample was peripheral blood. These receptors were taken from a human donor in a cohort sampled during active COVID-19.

The DNA for the CDR3 is TGCGCCAGCAGCTTGGCCTTGGGCGACTATGGCTACACCTTC. Translating it yields CASSLALGDYGYTF. This chain links TRBV5-1 with TRBJ1-2; D is unresolved. The CDR3 loop spans 14 amino acids. CDR1 is SGHRS and CDR2 is YFSETQ in the germline V gene. Trimming cost V 0 bases and J 3 bases, with 9 bases left between them.

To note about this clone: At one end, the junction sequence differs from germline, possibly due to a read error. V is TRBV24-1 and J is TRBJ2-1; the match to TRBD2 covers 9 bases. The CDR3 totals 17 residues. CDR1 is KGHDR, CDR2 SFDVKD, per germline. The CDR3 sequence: CATSDRATSGMYSEQFF. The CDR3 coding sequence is TGTGCCACCAGTGATAGAGCGACTAGCGGCATGTACAGTGAGCAGTTCTTC.

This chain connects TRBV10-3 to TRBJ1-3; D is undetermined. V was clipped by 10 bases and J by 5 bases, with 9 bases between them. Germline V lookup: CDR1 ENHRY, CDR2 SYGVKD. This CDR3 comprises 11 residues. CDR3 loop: CATVQRNTIYF. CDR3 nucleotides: TGTGCCACCGTACAGAGAAACACCATATATTTT.

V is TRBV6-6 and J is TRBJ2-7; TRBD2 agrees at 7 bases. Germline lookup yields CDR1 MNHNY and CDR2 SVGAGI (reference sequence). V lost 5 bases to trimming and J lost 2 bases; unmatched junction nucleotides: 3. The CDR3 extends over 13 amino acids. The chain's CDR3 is CASSTGLAYEQYF. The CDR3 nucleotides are TGTGCCAGCAGTACAGGACTAGCCTACGAGCAGTACTTC.

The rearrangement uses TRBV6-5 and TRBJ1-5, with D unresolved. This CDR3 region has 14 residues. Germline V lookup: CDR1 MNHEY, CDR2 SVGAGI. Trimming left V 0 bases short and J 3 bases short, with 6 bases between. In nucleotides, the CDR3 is TGTGCCAGCAGTTACTCCTACGACAATCAGCCCCAGCATTTT. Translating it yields CASSYSYDNQPQHF.

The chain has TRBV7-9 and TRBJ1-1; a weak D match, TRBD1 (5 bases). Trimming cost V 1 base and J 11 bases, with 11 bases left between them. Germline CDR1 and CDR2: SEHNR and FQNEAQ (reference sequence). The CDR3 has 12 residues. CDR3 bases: TGTGCCAGCAGCTTAGAGGTTGGGGGGGCTTTCTTT. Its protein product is CASSLEVGGAFF.

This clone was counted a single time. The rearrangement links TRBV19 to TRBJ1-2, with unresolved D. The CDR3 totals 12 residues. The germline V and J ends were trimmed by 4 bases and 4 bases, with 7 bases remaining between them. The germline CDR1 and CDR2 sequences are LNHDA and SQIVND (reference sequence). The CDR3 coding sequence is TGTGCCAGTAGTACCAAAGCCTATGGCTACACCTTC. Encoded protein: CASSTKAYGYTF.

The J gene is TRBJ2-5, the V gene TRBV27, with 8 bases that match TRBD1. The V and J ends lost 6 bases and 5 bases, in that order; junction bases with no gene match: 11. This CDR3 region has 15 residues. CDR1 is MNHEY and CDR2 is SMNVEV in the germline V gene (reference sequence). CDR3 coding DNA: TGTGCCAGCAGACTTGGACAGGGACCTTGGGAGACCCAGTACTTC. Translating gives CASRLGQGPWETQYF.

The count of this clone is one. The DNA for the CDR3 is TGCGCCAGCAGCTTAGGAACAGACTATGGCTACACCTTC. Translating gives CASSLGTDYGYTF. This chain joins TRBV5-1 and TRBJ1-2; D unresolved. The CDR3 totals 13 residues. V lost 2 bases, J lost 3 bases, and 8 bases lay in between. Looked up from germline, CDR1 is SGHRS and CDR2 is YFSETQ. The full variable domain, in which reference TRBV5-1 and TRBJ1-2 provide the parts outside the CDR3, is KAGVTQTPRYLIKTRGQQVTLSCSPISGHRSVSWYQQTPGQGLQFLFEYFSETQRNKGNFPGRFSGRQFSNSRSEMNVSTLELGDSALYLCASSLGTDYGYTFGSGTRLTVV.

The CDR3 loop is CASSYRAGDQPQHF. Written as DNA, the CDR3 is TGTGCCAGCAGTTACAGGGCAGGGGATCAGCCCCAGCATTTT. The chain is built from TRBV6-2 or TRBV6-3 and TRBJ1-5, with D maybe TRBD1 (6 bases). Germline lookup yields CDR1 MNHEY and CDR2 SVGEGT. The germline V and J ends were trimmed by 2 bases and 5 bases, with 10 bases remaining between them. The CDR3 has 14 residues.

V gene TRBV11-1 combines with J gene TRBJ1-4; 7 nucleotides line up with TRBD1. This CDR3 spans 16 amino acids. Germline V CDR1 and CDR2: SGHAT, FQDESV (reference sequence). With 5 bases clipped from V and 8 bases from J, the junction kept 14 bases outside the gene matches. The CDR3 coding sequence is TGTGCCAGCAGCCCTGGGGGTGACAGGGAAGACGAAAAACTGTTTTTT. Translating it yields CASSPGGDREDEKLFF.

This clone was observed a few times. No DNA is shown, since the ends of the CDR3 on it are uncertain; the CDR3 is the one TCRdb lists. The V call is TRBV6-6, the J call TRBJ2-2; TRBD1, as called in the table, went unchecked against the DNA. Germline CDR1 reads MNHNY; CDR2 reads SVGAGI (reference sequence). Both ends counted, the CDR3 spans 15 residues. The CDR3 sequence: CASSSSDSLTGELFF.

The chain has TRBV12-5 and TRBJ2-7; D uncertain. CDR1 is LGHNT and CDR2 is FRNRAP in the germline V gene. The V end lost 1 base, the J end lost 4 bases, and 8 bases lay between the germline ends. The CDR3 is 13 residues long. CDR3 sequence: CASGLDPRYEQYF. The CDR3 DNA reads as TGTGCTAGTGGTTTGGACCCGAGGTACGAGCAGTACTTC.

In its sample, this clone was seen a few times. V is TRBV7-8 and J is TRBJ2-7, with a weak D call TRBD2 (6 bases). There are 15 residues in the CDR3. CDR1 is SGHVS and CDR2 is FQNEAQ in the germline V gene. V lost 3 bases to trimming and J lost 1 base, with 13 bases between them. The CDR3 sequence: CASSFGAGSSYEQYF. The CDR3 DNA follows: TGTGCCAGCAGCTTCGGGGCGGGGTCTTCCTACGAGCAGTACTTC.

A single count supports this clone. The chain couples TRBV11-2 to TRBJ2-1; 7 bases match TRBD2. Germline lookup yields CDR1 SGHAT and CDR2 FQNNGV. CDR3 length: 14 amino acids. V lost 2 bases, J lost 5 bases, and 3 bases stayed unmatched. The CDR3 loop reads CASSLLAGDNEQFF. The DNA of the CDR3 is TGTGCCAGCAGCTTACTGGCGGGAGACAATGAGCAGTTCTTC.

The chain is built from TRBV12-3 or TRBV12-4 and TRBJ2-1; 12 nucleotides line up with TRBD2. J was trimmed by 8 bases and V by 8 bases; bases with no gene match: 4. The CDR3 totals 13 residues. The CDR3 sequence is CASGTSGSDEQFF. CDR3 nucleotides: TGTGCCAGCGGGACTAGCGGGTCGGATGAGCAGTTCTTC.

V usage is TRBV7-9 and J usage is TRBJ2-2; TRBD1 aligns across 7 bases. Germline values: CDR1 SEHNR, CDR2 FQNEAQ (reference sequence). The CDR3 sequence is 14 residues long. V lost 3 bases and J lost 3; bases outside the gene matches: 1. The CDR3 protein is CASSFTGDTGELFF. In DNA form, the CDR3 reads TGTGCCAGCAGCTTTACAGGGGACACCGGGGAGCTGTTTTTT.